This T cell receptor (beta chain) was documented in a study of Ad26.COV2.S vaccination and SARS-CoV-2 variants (dated by TCRdb to about 2021). Regarding the research as a whole: Vaccine-arm donors were drawn from COV1001, a multicentre, randomized, double-blind, placebo-controlled phase I-IIa trial of Ad26.COV2.S in healthy adults. Ad26.COV2.S was administered intramuscularly at a dose of 5x10^10 or 1x10^11 viral particles, either as one shot or as two shots given 56 days apart. The specificity and breadth of SARS-CoV-2-reactive T cell receptors after Ad26.COV2.S vaccination were assessed by TCRbeta repertoire sequencing. The TCR-sequenced set comprised roughly 30 samples: about 19 Ad26.COV2.S vaccine recipients, 5 placebo recipients and 8 SARS-CoV-2 convalescent individuals. Trial participants were randomized into five groups of five: low-dose or high-dose Ad26.COV2.S given once or twice, or placebo on both occasions. Throughout the experiments and outcome assessment, investigators stayed blinded to trial group allocation. What the research found in general, with its limitations: The authors noted that total T cell responses may have been underestimated by the TCR breadth and depth analyses. Higher spike-specific TCR breadth was observed in Ad26.COV2.S recipients than in placebo recipients (P = 0.0014). After vaccination, substantial breadth of spike-specific CD8+ and CD4+ T cell responses was reported. Vaccine and placebo recipients had similar non-spike TCR breadth, a finding consistent with the vaccine containing only spike. The study lacked the statistical power to compare responses across vaccine doses or regimens.

With regard to this clone: It lacks a known antigen. No qualities accompany the bases; no much larger clone lies one base away.

Taken with the paper, the label for treatment or condition translates to: about 20 received Ad26.COV2.S at low or high dose, single or two shots; 5 received placebo; per-sample allocation not given. Repertoires of vaccine and placebo recipients were sequenced from samples collected on day 63 after the first injection. In Cohort 1b, roughly 26 adults aged 18-55 years were enrolled at a single site in Boston, USA, between 29 July and 7 August 2020. Ad26.COV2.S was a replication-incompetent adenovirus type 26 vector that expressed a prefusion-stabilized SARS-CoV-2 spike protein derived from the original Wuhan strain. From V the trimming removes 4 bases and from J it removes 0 bases, while the gene matches leave 9 bases of the junction unaccounted for. Its CDR3 holds 17 amino acids, cysteine through phenylalanine. Only the CDR3 region is kept as DNA, spanning 51 bases read in frame from base 1. CDR1 SGDLS and CDR2 YYNGEE are derived from the germline V gene.

The immunoSEQ Assay was the method used to sequence TCRbeta CDR3 regions. After extraction, genomic DNA underwent amplification by bias-controlled multiplex PCR, followed by high-throughput sequencing. The source study handled its data this way. To quantify the absolute abundance of each unique TCRbeta CDR3 region, sequences were collapsed and filtered. T cell fraction was estimated by normalization of TCRbeta template counts to usable DNA, with usable DNA being measured through amplification of reference genes present in all nucleated cells. Repertoire TCRs were annotated as SARS-CoV-2-specific by exact matching of V gene, CDR3 amino acid sequence and J gene to a known reactive TCR set. The reference SARS-CoV-2 TCR set came from MIRA and was filtered for enrichment in COVID-19-positive ImmuneCODE repertoires, removing public or cross-reactive TCRs. Using the MIRA antigens, annotated TCRs were further analysed by specific ORF or by position within an ORF. Breadth was defined as annotated unique rearrangements over total unique productive rearrangements; depth was the summed frequency of those rearrangements. TCR breadth was compared between groups using two-sided Wilcoxon rank-sum tests. In its TCRdb copy, this immuneACCESS table keeps in-frame sequences only and misses some clones. Where compared with another copy, unresolved V genes explain less than half of these, and the others have no known cause. The D gene and trimming were derived from the DNA, and the V and J assignments and clone size from that table. In this sample the table shows about 350,000 clones, approximately 85% of which occur a single time. The ten biggest clones cover 3% to 4% of the sample.

The chain employs TRBV9 and TRBJ2-3, with 9 central nucleotides matching TRBD1. This material consisted of peripheral blood, taken in a trial of Ad26.COV2.S vaccine versus placebo. The source is a person aged 18-60 years who received the Ad26.COV2.S COVID-19 vaccine or a placebo. This receptor carries the CDR3 CASSSTWTGVSTDTQYF. The DNA sequence is TGTGCCAGCAGCTCCACCTGGACAGGGGTTAGCACAGATACGCAGTATTTT.